This T cell receptor beta chain was documented in a study of T-cell reconstitution after alpha-beta-depleted transplantation in children. Preparation of the TCRbeta library involved a method that used unique molecular identifiers. In TCRdb, the PCR reads were re-called with MiXCR into one record per CDR3 protein. The table has under 850,000 distinct CDR3 sequences, 13% seen once. This clonotype came up once. The CDR3 loop spans 16 amino acids. CDR1 and CDR2 from the germline V gene are SGHRS and YFSETQ. V lost 7 bases to trimming and J lost 0 bases, with 16 bases between them. The sequence derives from a girl aged 2-10 years with congenital amegakaryocytic thrombocytopenia, due to receive a stem cell transplant. The genes are TRBV5-1 and TRBJ2-2; no clear D. The source was PBMCs, collected before TCRalphabeta/CD19-depleted stem cell transplant. This chain's CDR3 is CASGERSIANTGELFF. Here the CDR3 DNA reads TGCGCCAGCGGTGAACGTTCCATCGCGAACACCGGGGAGCTGTTTTTT.